The clone carrying this TCR beta chain appeared many times. No antigen is known for it. This sample's time point: newly diagnosed GD, antithyroid drugs for less than 3 months. Preparation of the TCR library used RNA extracted from PBMCs. The CDR3 is 15 residues long. The germline V gene has CDR1 LNHNV and CDR2 YYDKDF (reference sequence). V was clipped by 3 bases and J by 1 base, with 11 bases between them. Investigators prepared the TCR beta libraries by applying iRepertoire HTBI primers and Arm-PCR of CDR3 regions. TCRdb itself ran the multiplex PCR reads through MiXCR, one entry per CDR3 protein. The sample records roughly 500,000 distinct CDR3 sequences, about 13% being singletons. This sample was included in a study of regulatory T cells in long-lasting Graves disease. Study outcomes and limitations: Results may be inaccurate due to the small sample size. Persistent Graves' cases showed lower TCR diversity than newly diagnosed cases.

The same data also went into a second study, on T cells in Graves' hyperthyroidism and ophthalmopathy. Per that paper: The study used the HTBI primer set for a first-round RT-PCR of the TCR CDR3.

This receptor was taken from a young man with Graves disease. The sample consisted of peripheral blood mononuclear cells (PBMCs), taken at new diagnosis, from a patient treated with antithyroid drugs. This rearrangement joins TRBV15 to TRBJ2-3; D call uncertain. The CDR3 here is CATSRARLGTDTQYF. In DNA form, the CDR3 reads TGTGCCACCAGCAGGGCCCGATTAGGCACAGATACGCAGTATTTT.